Shown below are 2 T cell receptor beta chains from a single sample sequenced in a study of PD-L1 blockade in urothelial cancer. Regarding time point: pretreatment peripheral blood. Only in-frame clones appear in the TCRdb table, and some are missing; sequencing was by immunoSEQ multiplex PCR. In the table there are 40,000 to 60,000 clones, around 84% of which are singletons. Sequences were derived from PBMCs, sampled around atezolizumab (anti-PD-L1) treatment. All receptors come from a man between 65 and 85 years old with urothelial cancer.

Worth noting for this clone: A junction end diverges from the germline sequence, so it may reflect a read error. The CDR3 spells CASRQTGYQPQAQHF. In nucleotides, the CDR3 is TGTGCCAGCAGACAGACAGGGTATCAACCTCAGGCCCAGCATTTT. The chain carries TRBV6-5 and TRBJ1-5; 7 bases map to TRBD1. Per the germline V gene, CDR1 is MNHEY and CDR2 is SVGAGI. CDR3 length: 15 residues.

The chain employs TRBV6-8 and TRBJ2-7; 9 bases match TRBD2. Germline V gene lookup returns CDR1 MNHGY and CDR2 SAAAGT. The CDR3 length is 15 residues. Trimming took 4 bases from V and 5 from J; bases not matched to a gene: 9. CDR3 protein: CASSWLGAGGHEQYF. In nucleotides, the CDR3 is TGTGCCAGCAGTTGGCTTGGGGCGGGAGGGCACGAGCAGTACTTC.